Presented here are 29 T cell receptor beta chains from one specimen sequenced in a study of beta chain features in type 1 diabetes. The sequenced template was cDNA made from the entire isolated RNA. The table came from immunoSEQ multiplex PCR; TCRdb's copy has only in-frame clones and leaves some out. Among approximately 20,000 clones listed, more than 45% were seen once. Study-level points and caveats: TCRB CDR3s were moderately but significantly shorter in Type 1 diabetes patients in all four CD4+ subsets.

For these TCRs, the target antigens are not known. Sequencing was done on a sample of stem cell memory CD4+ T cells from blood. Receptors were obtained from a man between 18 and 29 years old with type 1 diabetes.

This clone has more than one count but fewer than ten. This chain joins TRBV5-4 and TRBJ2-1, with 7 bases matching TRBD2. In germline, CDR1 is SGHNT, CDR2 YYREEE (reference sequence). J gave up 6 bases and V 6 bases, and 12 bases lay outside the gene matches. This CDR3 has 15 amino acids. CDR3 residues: CASTRGGSGVNEQFF. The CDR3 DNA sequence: TGTGCCAGCACCCGAGGCGGGAGTGGGGTCAATGAGCAGTTCTTC.

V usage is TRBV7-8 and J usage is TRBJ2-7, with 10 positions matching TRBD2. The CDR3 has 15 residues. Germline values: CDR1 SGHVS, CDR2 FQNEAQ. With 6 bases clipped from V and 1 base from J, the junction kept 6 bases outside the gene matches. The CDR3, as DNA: TGTGCCAGCAGAATAGCGGGAGGCCCATCCTACGAGCAGTACTTC. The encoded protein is CASRIAGGPSYEQYF.

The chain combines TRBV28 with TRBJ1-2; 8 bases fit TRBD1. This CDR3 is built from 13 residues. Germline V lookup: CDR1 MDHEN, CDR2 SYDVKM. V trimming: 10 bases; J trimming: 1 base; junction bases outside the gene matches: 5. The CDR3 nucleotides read TGTGCCACGGCCAGGGGGCTTAACTATGGCTACACCTTC. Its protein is CATARGLNYGYTF.

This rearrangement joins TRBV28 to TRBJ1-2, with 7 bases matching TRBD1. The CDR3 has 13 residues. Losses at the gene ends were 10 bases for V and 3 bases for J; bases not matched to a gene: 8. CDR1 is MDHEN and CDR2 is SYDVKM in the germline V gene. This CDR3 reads CANRDRSHYGYTF. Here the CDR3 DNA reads TGTGCCAACCGGGACAGAAGTCACTATGGCTACACCTTC.

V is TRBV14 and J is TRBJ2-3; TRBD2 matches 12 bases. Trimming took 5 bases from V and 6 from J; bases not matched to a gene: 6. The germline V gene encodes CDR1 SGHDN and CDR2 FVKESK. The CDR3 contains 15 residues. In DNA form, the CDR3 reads TGTGCCAGCAGCATAAGACTAGCGGGAGCTGATACGCAGTATTTT. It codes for CASSIRLAGADTQYF.

The CDR3 DNA sequence: TGTGCCAGCAGCTGGAGAGGGCAGGGGACCATGGGCTACACCTTC. Protein sequence: CASSWRGQGTMGYTF. V usage is TRBV9 and J usage is TRBJ1-2, with D maybe TRBD1 (6 bases). V gave up 4 bases and J gave up 8 bases, with 21 bases separating them. Per germline, CDR1 SGDLS and CDR2 YYNGEE. This CDR3 region has 15 residues.

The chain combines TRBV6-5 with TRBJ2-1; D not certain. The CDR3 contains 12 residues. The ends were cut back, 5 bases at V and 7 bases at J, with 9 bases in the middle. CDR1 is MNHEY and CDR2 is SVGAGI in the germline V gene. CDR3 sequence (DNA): TGTGCCAGCAGTAAGTTCACTAATGAGCAGTTCTTC. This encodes CASSKFTNEQFF.

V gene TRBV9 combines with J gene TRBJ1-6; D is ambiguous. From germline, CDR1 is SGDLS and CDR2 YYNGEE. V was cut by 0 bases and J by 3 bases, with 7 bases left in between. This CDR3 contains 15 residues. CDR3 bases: TGTGCCAGCAGCGTAGAACAGCTCTATAATTCACCCCTCCACTTT. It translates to CASSVEQLYNSPLHF.

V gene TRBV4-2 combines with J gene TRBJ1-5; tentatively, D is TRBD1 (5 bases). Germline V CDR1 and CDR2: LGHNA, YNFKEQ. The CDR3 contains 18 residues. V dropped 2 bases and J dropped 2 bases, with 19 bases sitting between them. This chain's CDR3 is CASSQFGTGRGGNQPQHF. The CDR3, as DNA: TGTGCCAGCAGCCAATTCGGGACTGGGCGTGGGGGCAATCAGCCCCAGCATTTT.

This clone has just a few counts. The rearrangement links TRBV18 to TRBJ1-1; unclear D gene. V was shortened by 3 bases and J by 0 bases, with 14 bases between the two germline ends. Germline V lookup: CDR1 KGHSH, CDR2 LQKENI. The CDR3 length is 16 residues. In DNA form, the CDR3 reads TGTGCCAGCTCACCCTACGGGGTCGGGATGAACACTGAAGCTTTCTTT. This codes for CASSPYGVGMNTEAFF.

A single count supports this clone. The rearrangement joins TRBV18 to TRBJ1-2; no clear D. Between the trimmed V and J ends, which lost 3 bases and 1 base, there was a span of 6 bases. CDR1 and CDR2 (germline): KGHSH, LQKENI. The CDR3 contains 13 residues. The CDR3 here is CASSPAVNYGYTF. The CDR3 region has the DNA TGTGCCAGCTCACCGGCGGTTAACTATGGCTACACCTTC.

CDR3 coding DNA: TGTGCCAGCGGGGTCATGTGGGAGGTTGAAGCTTTCTTT. Protein product: CASGVMWEVEAFF. This chain joins TRBV7-2 and TRBJ1-1, with D unresolved. V was clipped by 8 bases and J by 7 bases, with 17 bases between them. The germline V gene encodes CDR1 SGHTA and CDR2 FQGNSA. This CDR3 comprises 13 residues.

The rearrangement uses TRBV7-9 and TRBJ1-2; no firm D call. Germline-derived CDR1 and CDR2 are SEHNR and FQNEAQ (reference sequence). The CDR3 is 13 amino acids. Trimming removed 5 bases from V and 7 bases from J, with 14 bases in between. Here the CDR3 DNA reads TGTGCCAGCAGCCAGCGACTATATGGTGGCTACACCTTC. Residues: CASSQRLYGGYTF.

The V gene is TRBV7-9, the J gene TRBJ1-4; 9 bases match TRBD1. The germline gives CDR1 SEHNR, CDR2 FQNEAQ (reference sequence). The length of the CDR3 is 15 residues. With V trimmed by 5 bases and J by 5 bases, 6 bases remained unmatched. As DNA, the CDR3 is TGTGCCAGCAGCCGCCCAGGACAGGGGAATGAAAAACTGTTTTTT. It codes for CASSRPGQGNEKLFF.

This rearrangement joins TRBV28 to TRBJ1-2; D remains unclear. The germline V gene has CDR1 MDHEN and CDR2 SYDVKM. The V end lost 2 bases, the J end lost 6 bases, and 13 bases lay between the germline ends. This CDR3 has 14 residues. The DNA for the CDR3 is TGTGCCAGCAGTTTAGGTCAGAATCGGGATGGCTACACCTTC. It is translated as CASSLGQNRDGYTF.

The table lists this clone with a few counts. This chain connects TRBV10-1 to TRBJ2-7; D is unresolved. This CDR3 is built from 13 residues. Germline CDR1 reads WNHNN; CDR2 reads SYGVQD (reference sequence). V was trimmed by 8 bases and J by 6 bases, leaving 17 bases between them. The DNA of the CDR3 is TGCGCCAGCGCACCTAGTATCGCAAGCGAGCAGTACTTC. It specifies CASAPSIASEQYF.

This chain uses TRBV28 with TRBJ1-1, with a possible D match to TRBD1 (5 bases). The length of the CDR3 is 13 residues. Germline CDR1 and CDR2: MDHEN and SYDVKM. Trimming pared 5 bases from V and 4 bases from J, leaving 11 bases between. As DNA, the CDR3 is TGTGCCAGCAGTGCCGTCGGGGGCACTGAAGCTTTCTTT. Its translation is CASSAVGGTEAFF. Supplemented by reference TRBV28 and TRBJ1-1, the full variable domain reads DVKVTQSSRYLVKRTGEKVFLECVQDMDHENMFWYRQDPGLGLRLIYFSYDVKMKEKGDIPEGYSVSREKKERFSLILESASTNQTSMYLCASSAVGGTEAFFGQGTRLTVV.

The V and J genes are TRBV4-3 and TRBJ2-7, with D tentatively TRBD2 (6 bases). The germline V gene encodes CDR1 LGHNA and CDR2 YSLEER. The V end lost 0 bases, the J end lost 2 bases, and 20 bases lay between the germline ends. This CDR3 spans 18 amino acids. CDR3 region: CASSQDNSWGTGAYEQYF. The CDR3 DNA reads TGCGCCAGCAGCCAAGATAATTCATGGGGGACGGGAGCCTACGAGCAGTACTTC.

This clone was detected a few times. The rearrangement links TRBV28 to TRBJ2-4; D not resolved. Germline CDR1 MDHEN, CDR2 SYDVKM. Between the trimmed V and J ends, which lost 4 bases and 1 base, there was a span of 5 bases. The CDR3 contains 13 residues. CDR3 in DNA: TGTGCCAGCAGTTCGGGTGCCAAAAACATTCAGTACTTC. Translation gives CASSSGAKNIQYF.

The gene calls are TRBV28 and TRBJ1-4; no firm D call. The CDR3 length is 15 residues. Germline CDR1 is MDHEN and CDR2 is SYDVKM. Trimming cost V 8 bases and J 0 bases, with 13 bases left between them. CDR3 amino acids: CASGSGVATNEKLFF. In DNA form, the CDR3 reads TGTGCCAGCGGTTCCGGTGTTGCAACTAATGAAAAACTGTTTTTT.

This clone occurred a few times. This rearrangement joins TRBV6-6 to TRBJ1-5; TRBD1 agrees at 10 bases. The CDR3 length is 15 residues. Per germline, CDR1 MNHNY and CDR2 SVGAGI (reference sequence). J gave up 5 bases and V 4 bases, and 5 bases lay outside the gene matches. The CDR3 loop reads CASSFPGTGDQPQHF. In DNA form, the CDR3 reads TGTGCCAGCAGTTTCCCCGGGACAGGGGATCAGCCCCAGCATTTT.

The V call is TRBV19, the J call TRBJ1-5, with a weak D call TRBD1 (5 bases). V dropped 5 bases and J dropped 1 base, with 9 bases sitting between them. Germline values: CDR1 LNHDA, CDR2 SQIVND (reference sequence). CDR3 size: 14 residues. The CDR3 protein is CASSSQGSNQPQHF. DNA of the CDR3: TGTGCCAGTAGTTCCCAGGGCAGCAATCAGCCCCAGCATTTT.

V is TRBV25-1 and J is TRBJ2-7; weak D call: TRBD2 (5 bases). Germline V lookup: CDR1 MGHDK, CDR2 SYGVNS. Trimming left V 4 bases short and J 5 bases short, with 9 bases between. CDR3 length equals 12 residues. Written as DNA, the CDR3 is TGTGCCAGCAGTGGAGGGAAGCACGAGCAGTACTTC. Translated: CASSGGKHEQYF.

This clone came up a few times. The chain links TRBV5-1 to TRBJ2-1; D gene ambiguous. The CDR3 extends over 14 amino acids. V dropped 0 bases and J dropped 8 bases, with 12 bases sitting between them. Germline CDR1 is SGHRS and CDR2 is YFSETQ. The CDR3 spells CASSLAGGPHEQFF. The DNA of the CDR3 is TGCGCCAGCAGCTTGGCCGGCGGCCCCCATGAGCAGTTCTTC.

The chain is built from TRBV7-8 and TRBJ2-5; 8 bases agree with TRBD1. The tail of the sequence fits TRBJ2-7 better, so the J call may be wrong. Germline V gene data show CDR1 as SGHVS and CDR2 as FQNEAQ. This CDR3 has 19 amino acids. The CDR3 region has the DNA TGTGCCAGCAGCTTAGTTTGGTCCCGGGACAGGACTTGGGGCTACGAGCAGTACTTC. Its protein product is CASSLVWSRDRTWGYEQYF.

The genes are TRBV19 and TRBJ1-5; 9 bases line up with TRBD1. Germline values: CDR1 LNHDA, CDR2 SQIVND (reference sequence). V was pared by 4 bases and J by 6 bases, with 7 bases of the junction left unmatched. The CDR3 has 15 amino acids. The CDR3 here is CASSRGQGFGQPQHF. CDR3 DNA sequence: TGTGCCAGTAGTAGGGGACAGGGATTTGGTCAGCCCCAGCATTTT. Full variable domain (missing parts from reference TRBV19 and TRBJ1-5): DGGITQSPKYLFRKEGQNVTLSCEQNLNHDAMYWYRQDPGQGLRLIYYSQIVNDFQKGDIAEGYSVSREKKESFPLTVTSAQKNPTAFYLCASSRGQGFGQPQHFGDGTRLSIL.

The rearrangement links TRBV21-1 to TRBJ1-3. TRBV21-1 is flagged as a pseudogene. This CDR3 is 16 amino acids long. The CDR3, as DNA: TGTGCCAGCAGCAAAGCTACGGGAAACGCTGGAAACACCATATATTTT. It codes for CASSKATGNAGNTIYF.

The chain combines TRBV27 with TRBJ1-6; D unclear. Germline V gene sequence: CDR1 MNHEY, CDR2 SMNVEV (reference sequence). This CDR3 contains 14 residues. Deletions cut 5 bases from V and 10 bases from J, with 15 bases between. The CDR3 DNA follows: TGTGCCAGCAGTAATCCTTTTGGGCGATCACCCCTCCACTTT. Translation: CASSNPFGRSPLHF.

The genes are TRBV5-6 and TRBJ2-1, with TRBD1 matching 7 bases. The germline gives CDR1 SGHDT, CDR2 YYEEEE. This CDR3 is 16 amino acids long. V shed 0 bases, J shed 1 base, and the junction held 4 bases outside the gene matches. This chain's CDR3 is CASSLGWTGSYNEQFF. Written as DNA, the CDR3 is TGTGCCAGCAGCTTGGGGTGGACAGGTTCCTACAATGAGCAGTTCTTC. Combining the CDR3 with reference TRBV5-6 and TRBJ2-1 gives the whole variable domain DAGVTQSPTHLIKTRGQQVTLRCSPKSGHDTVSWYQQALGQGPQFIFQYYEEEERQRGNFPDRFSGHQFPNYSSELNVNALLLGDSALYLCASSLGWTGSYNEQFFGPGTRLTVL.